This T cell receptor beta chain was profiled in a study of response to subunit inactivated influenza vaccine. MiXCR was run by TCRdb on the RT-PCR reads, yielding one entry per CDR3 protein. The sample records under 550,000 distinct CDR3 sequences, 6% to 9% being singletons. V gave up 6 bases and J gave up 2 bases; unmatched junction bases: 3. The CDR3 loop spans 14 amino acids. Germline CDR1 is SGHTA and CDR2 is FQGNSA. The sample here was PBMCs from blood, taken roughly 24 months after vaccination. This clonotype originated in a man in his fifties or sixties who received an inactivated influenza vaccine. This rearrangement joins TRBV7-2 to TRBJ2-3, with 9 bases fitting TRBD2. The CDR3 coding sequence is TGTGCCAGCAGGTCTAGCGGGGCCACAGATACGCAGTATTTT. Amino acid sequence: CASRSSGATDTQYF.